What follows is one T cell receptor beta chain and its context. What it binds is unknown. The repertoire was sequenced with immunoSEQ multiplex PCR; TCRdb's copy has only in-frame clones and lacks some. The table shows approximately 52,000 clones, with approximately 86% occurring only once. These data belong to a study of T cell responses to AZD1222 COVID-19 vaccine. Study-wide results and caveats: Dominant at 160-218 and 743-854, vaccine-associated CD4 TCRs also spanned spike.

Trimming took off 1 base at V and 1 base at J, with 11 bases between the two ends. CDR3 length equals 15 residues. Germline V gene sequence: CDR1 SGHRS, CDR2 YFSETQ. The TCR was taken from an adult who received the AZD1222 COVID-19 vaccine. The chain employs TRBV5-1 and TRBJ1-2; tentative D call: TRBD1 (6 bases). Sample: peripheral blood, taken 28 days after the second AZD1222 dose. CDR3 sequence: CASSLSDSHNYGYTF. For the CDR3, the DNA is TGCGCCAGCAGCTTGTCGGACAGCCATAACTATGGCTACACCTTC.